These T cell receptor beta chains were read from a single sample in a study of blood T cell repertoires in COVID-19. Measured with immunoSEQ multiplex PCR; TCRdb has only the in-frame clones, and not every one. The table includes 85,000 to 90,000 clones, approximately 89% detected once. Specimen: peripheral blood. These receptors all come from a human donor with active COVID-19. The donor label of this sample is uncertain. Each CDR3 is given with its conserved first and last residue. D genes are given only for firm matches. Clone size is stated in some rows and not others, as once, few, many or a class when expanded.

j_call	clone_size	v_call	d_call	cdr3_aa	cdr3_nt
TRBJ2-5	NA	TRBV7-2	NA	CASSPSGRKETQYF	TGTGCCAGCAGCCCCAGTGGCCGCAAAGAGACCCAGTACTTC
TRBJ1-4	NA	TRBV15	NA	CATSRDFGRASEKLFF	TGTGCCACCAGCAGAGATTTCGGGAGGGCGTCCGAAAAACTGTTTTTT
TRBJ1-2	NA	TRBV19	NA	CASSMGPGGTNYGYTF	TGTGCCAGTAGTATGGGGCCGGGCGGGACTAACTATGGCTACACCTTC
TRBJ2-4	NA	TRBV18	TRBD1	CASSPRGWGPLRRTGENIQYF	TGTGCCAGCTCACCGCGGGGGTGGGGCCCCCTTAGAAGGACAGGGGAAAACATTCAGTACTTC
TRBJ2-1	NA	TRBV4-2	TRBD2	CASSQEGTSGSYNEQFF	TGTGCCAGCAGCCAAGAAGGGACTAGCGGGTCCTACAATGAGCAGTTCTTC
TRBJ2-1	NA	TRBV2	TRBD2	CASSFLSGGAYEQFF	TGTGCCAGCAGTTTTCTTAGCGGGGGGGCCTATGAGCAGTTCTTC
TRBJ2-3	few	TRBV6-2/TRBV6-3	NA	CASSFLTTQYF	TGTGCCAGCAGTTTCCTAACTACGCAGTATTTT
TRBJ2-7	NA	TRBV19	TRBD1	CASSRDRGSAYEQYF	TGTGCCAGTAGTAGGGACAGGGGATCCGCGTACGAGCAGTACTTC
TRBJ2-3	NA	TRBV6-5	NA	CASRQERVDTQYF	TGTGCCAGCCGGCAGGAGCGGGTAGATACGCAGTATTTT
TRBJ2-1	NA	TRBV9	NA	CASSADYGEQFF	TGTGCCAGCAGCGCCGATTACGGTGAGCAGTTCTTC
TRBJ2-5	NA	TRBV6-5	NA	CASSYREGLDETQYF	TGTGCCAGCAGTTACCGGGAAGGGCTGGACGAGACCCAGTACTTC
TRBJ1-6	NA	TRBV2	TRBD1	CASSQLPRDRRHSPLHF	TGTGCCAGCAGTCAATTACCCCGGGACAGAAGGCATTCACCCCTCCACTTT
TRBJ1-2	NA	TRBV27	NA	CASSLSGSYGYTF	TGTGCCAGCAGTTTATCCGGGAGCTATGGCTACACCTTC
TRBJ2-7	NA	TRBV7-9	TRBD1	CASSWTGKVYEQYF	TGTGCCAGCAGTTGGACAGGGAAAGTCTACGAGCAGTACTTC
TRBJ1-4	NA	TRBV27	NA	CASSLFSRSNEKLFF	TGTGCCAGCAGTTTGTTTTCCAGGTCTAATGAAAAACTGTTTTTT
TRBJ2-7	NA	TRBV7-8	TRBD1	CASSAGQGPYEQYF	TGTGCCAGCAGCGCCGGACAGGGACCCTACGAGCAGTACTTC